The 3 T cell receptor beta chains presented below share a single source sample, sequenced in a study of identifying expanded T cells in peripheral blood. Data came from immunoSEQ multiplex PCR; TCRdb stores just in-frame clones and leaves some out. Altogether about 52,000 clones are present, 82% being singletons, with the ten largest covering around 15%. The sample was blood. These TCRs come from a person between 18 and 75 years old in good health.

The rearrangement uses TRBV29-1 and TRBJ1-2, with D unclear. Trimming left V 5 bases short and J 4 bases short, with 8 bases between. Germline-derived CDR1 and CDR2 are SQVTM and ANQGSEA. This CDR3 region has 11 residues. CDR3 nucleotide sequence: TGCAGCGTTTTAGACCCCTATGGCTACACCTTC. It codes for CSVLDPYGYTF.

The J gene is TRBJ1-1, the V gene TRBV5-6; no clear D. From germline, CDR1 is SGHDT and CDR2 YYEEEE. The germline V and J ends were trimmed by 4 bases and 8 bases, with 9 bases remaining between them. The CDR3 length is 11 residues. The chain's CDR3 is CASSRRREAFF. DNA of the CDR3: TGTGCCAGCAGCAGACGACGGGAAGCTTTCTTT.

V and J are TRBV7-6 and TRBJ2-3; 7 nucleotides match TRBD2. The V segment lost 0 bases and the J segment 8 bases; nucleotides outside the gene matches: 11. The germline V gene has CDR1 SGHVS and CDR2 FNYEAQ. This CDR3 comprises 16 residues. CDR3 protein: CASSLAGGRGGGTQYF. DNA of the CDR3: TGTGCCAGCAGCTTAGCTGGCGGGAGAGGAGGCGGTACGCAGTATTTT.